One sample yielded the 21 T cell receptor beta chains listed below, sequenced in a study of T cell responses to AZD1222 COVID-19 vaccine. Profiling relied on immunoSEQ multiplex PCR, and the TCRdb table lists in-frame clones only, not all of them. Of tens of thousands of clones in the sample, roughly 89% are singletons; the top ten hold 5.2%. Sequenced material: peripheral blood, taken on day 0 of MenACWY control vaccination. The receptors stem from an adult in good health.

CDR3 nucleotide sequence: TGTGCCAGCAGCTTAGGGCAGGTTAACACTGAAGCTTTCTTT. It codes for CASSLGQVNTEAFF. The V and J genes are TRBV7-2 and TRBJ1-1; D is ambiguous. This CDR3 is 14 amino acids long. V was shortened by 1 base and J by 2 bases, with 8 bases between the two germline ends. CDR1 is SGHTA and CDR2 is FQGNSA in the germline V gene.

The chain joins TRBV28 to TRBJ1-4; perhaps TRBD1 as D (5 bases). Trimming took off 2 bases at V and 5 bases at J, with 12 bases between the two ends. CDR1 and CDR2 (germline): MDHEN, SYDVKM. The CDR3 is made up of 15 amino acids. In nucleotides, the CDR3 is TGTGCCAGCAGTTTACCCAGGGCGATCAATGAAAAACTGTTTTTT. Amino acid sequence: CASSLPRAINEKLFF.

The chain has TRBV6-6 and TRBJ1-1; D gene ambiguous. The CDR3 spans 12 residues. Germline V CDR1 and CDR2: MNHNY, SVGAGI (reference sequence). Trimming pared 2 bases from V and 8 bases from J, leaving 9 bases between. CDR3 DNA sequence: TGTGCCAGCAGTTACCTCGGGCAAGAAGCTTTCTTT. It encodes CASSYLGQEAFF.

The rearrangement links TRBV25-1 to TRBJ2-5, with 15 bases fitting TRBD2. CDR3 length: 17 amino acids. Germline CDR1 is MGHDK and CDR2 is SYGVNS. V gave up 1 base and J gave up 2 bases; unmatched junction bases: 2. The CDR3 DNA reads as TGTGCCAGCAGTGAATTGGGACTAGCGGGAGGACAAGAGACCCAGTACTTC. Its protein is CASSELGLAGGQETQYF. Based on the CDR3 plus reference TRBV25-1 and TRBJ2-5, the full variable domain is EADIYQTPRYLVIGTGKKITLECSQTMGHDKMYWYQQDPGMELHLIHYSYGVNSTEKGDLSSESTVSRIRTEHFPLTLESARPSHTSQYLCASSELGLAGGQETQYFGPGTRLLVL.

A note on this clone: At one end, the junction sequence differs from germline, possibly due to a read error. This chain connects TRBV5-1 to TRBJ1-1, with D maybe TRBD1 (6 bases). In germline, CDR1 is SGHRS, CDR2 YFSETQ. The CDR3 spans 13 residues. CDR3 sequence reads: CASRLAGETEAFF. As DNA, the CDR3 is TGCGCCAGCAGGTTGGCAGGGGAAACTGAAGCTTTCTTT.

The rearrangement joins TRBV2 to TRBJ1-5; unclear D gene. With 4 bases removed from V and 5 bases from J, the gap between germline ends came to 9 bases. The germline gives CDR1 SNHLY, CDR2 FYNNEI. This CDR3 is 13 amino acids long. CDR3 in amino acids: CASSGKQDQPQHF. The CDR3 DNA sequence: TGTGCCAGCAGTGGAAAGCAAGATCAGCCCCAGCATTTT.

As DNA, the CDR3 is TGTGCCACCAGTGGGGGGGTAGGCTATGGCTACACCTTC. Amino acids: CATSGGVGYGYTF. The chain employs TRBV24-1 and TRBJ1-2; D might be TRBD1 (5 bases). The germline V and J ends were trimmed by 5 bases and 4 bases, with 10 bases remaining between them. CDR3 length: 13 amino acids. The germline V gene encodes CDR1 KGHDR and CDR2 SFDVKD.

The chain couples TRBV2 to TRBJ1-4, with 9 bases identical to TRBD1. V trimming: 7 bases; J trimming: 3 bases; junction bases outside the gene matches: 9. The CDR3 is 16 residues long. Germline V lookup: CDR1 SNHLY, CDR2 FYNNEI. The CDR3: CASIRDRERANEKLFF. The CDR3 DNA is TGTGCCAGCATCCGGGACAGGGAGAGGGCTAATGAAAAACTGTTTTTT.

The rearrangement uses TRBV6-2 or TRBV6-3 and TRBJ1-5, with 10 nucleotides matching TRBD1. The CDR3 contains 14 residues. CDR1 is MNHEY, CDR2 SVGEGT, per germline. J lost 5 bases, V lost 5 bases, and 3 bases had no gene match. The CDR3 loop is CASSRTGGDQPQHF. CDR3 DNA: TGTGCCAGCAGTCGGACAGGGGGGGATCAGCCCCAGCATTTT.

The rearrangement uses TRBV6-5 and TRBJ2-2; a possible D gene is TRBD1 (6 bases). CDR3 length equals 15 residues. The germline CDR1 and CDR2 sequences are MNHEY and SVGAGI. The germline V and J ends were trimmed by 5 bases and 5 bases, with 15 bases remaining between them. CDR3 sequence reads: CASSRKGQNTGELFF. Written as DNA, the CDR3 is TGTGCCAGCAGTAGAAAGGGACAAAATACCGGGGAGCTGTTTTTT.

The rearrangement links TRBV20-1 to TRBJ2-1; 9 nucleotides agree with TRBD2. Germline values: CDR1 DFQATT, CDR2 SNEGSKA (reference sequence). The ends lost 3 bases at V and 5 bases at J; junction bases unmatched: 5. The CDR3 covers 14 residues. The CDR3 protein is CSASDSGRDNEQFF. The CDR3 DNA follows: TGCAGTGCTAGTGATAGCGGGAGAGACAATGAGCAGTTCTTC.

V gene TRBV5-5 combines with J gene TRBJ2-4, with 12 bases matching TRBD2. J lost 3 bases, V lost 4 bases, and 8 bases had no gene match. CDR1 is SGHKS and CDR2 is YYEKEE in the germline V gene (reference sequence). The CDR3 extends over 17 amino acids. The CDR3: CASSPSLTSGGKNIQYF. The CDR3 nucleotides are TGTGCCAGCAGCCCCTCGCTGACTAGCGGGGGCAAAAACATTCAGTACTTC.

This clone was seen only once. The gene calls are TRBV29-1 and TRBJ1-2; maybe TRBD1 (6 bases). V dropped 4 bases and J dropped 2 bases, with 11 bases sitting between them. Per germline, CDR1 SQVTM and CDR2 ANQGSEA. This CDR3 is built from 13 residues. CDR3 in amino acids: CSVVAGTNYGYTF. CDR3 nucleotide sequence: TGCAGCGTTGTAGCCGGGACAAACTATGGCTACACCTTC. The whole variable domain, filled in from reference TRBV29-1 and TRBJ1-2, reads SAVISQKPSRDICQRGTSLTIQCQVDSQVTMMFWYRQQPGQSLTLIATANQGSEATYESGFVIDKFPISRPNLTFSTLTVSNMSPEDSSIYLCSVVAGTNYGYTFGSGTRLTVV.

V and J are TRBV19 and TRBJ1-1; D possibly corresponds to TRBD1 (5 bases). The germline V gene encodes CDR1 LNHDA and CDR2 SQIVND (reference sequence). CDR3 size: 13 residues. Trimming shortened V by 10 bases and J by 6 bases, and 18 bases separated the two germline ends. The CDR3: CATRDRRIAEAFF. CDR3 DNA sequence: TGTGCCACCCGGGACCGACGGATTGCTGAAGCTTTCTTT.

The chain uses TRBV6-2 or TRBV6-3 and TRBJ2-7; 7 bases match TRBD2. Germline loops: CDR1 MNHEY, CDR2 SVGEGT. The CDR3 sequence is 12 residues long. V lost 2 bases and J lost 7; bases outside the gene matches: 2. This chain's CDR3 is CASSYIAGEQYF. Written as DNA, the CDR3 is TGTGCCAGCAGTTACATAGCGGGTGAGCAGTACTTC.

The CDR3 coding sequence is TGTGCCAGCAGCCAAGCCGGCGGTTACCAAGAGACCCAGTACTTC. Encoded protein: CASSQAGGYQETQYF. The chain links TRBV3-1 (or the pseudogene TRBV3-2) to TRBJ2-5; no clear D gene. V lost 1 base, J lost 0 bases, and 9 bases lay in between. Germline loops: CDR1 LGHDT, CDR2 YNNKEL (reference sequence). The CDR3 has 15 residues.

V is TRBV9 and J is TRBJ2-1; 7 nucleotides line up with TRBD2. The V gene end was trimmed by 4 bases and the J gene end by 0 bases; junction bases not matched to a gene: 10. The CDR3 has 17 amino acids. Germline lookup yields CDR1 SGDLS and CDR2 YYNGEE. CDR3 DNA sequence: TGTGCCAGCAGCCCTACTAGCGCCTTTAGCTCCTACAATGAGCAGTTCTTC. This sequence encodes CASSPTSAFSSYNEQFF. Variable domain in full (rest from reference TRBV9 and TRBJ2-1): DSGVTQTPKHLITATGQRVTLRCSPRSGDLSVYWYQQSLDQGLQFLIQYYNGEERAKGNILERFSAQQFPDLHSELNLSSLELGDSALYFCASSPTSAFSSYNEQFFGPGTRLTVL.

The rearrangement joins TRBV19 to TRBJ2-2; 9 bases map to TRBD1. V dropped 4 bases and J dropped 4; count of bases not matched to a gene: 7. The CDR3 is made up of 16 amino acids. Germline-derived CDR1 and CDR2 are LNHDA and SQIVND (reference sequence). The CDR3 DNA is TGTGCCAGTAGTACCCTGGGGGGACAGGGCACCGGGGAGCTGTTTTTT. Translated: CASSTLGGQGTGELFF.

This CDR3 is CASSTQGINYGYTF. The CDR3 DNA follows: TGTGCCAGTAGTACTCAGGGGATTAACTATGGCTACACCTTC. The chain links TRBV19 to TRBJ1-2, with D perhaps matching TRBD1 (6 bases). The CDR3 totals 14 residues. Trimming left V 4 bases short and J 1 base short, with 10 bases between. CDR1 is LNHDA, CDR2 SQIVND, per germline (reference sequence). Together with reference TRBV19 and TRBJ1-2, the CDR3 gives the full variable domain: DGGITQSPKYLFRKEGQNVTLSCEQNLNHDAMYWYRQDPGQGLRLIYYSQIVNDFQKGDIAEGYSVSREKKESFPLTVTSAQKNPTAFYLCASSTQGINYGYTFGSGTRLTVV.

This clone was detected once. V gene TRBV7-9 combines with J gene TRBJ2-3; D not certain. Germline V CDR1 and CDR2: SEHNR, FQNEAQ (reference sequence). The CDR3 runs 14 residues. V was cut by 8 bases and J by 2 bases, with 14 bases left in between. The CDR3 coding sequence is TGTGCCAGCGGCAAGTCCTCGGTCACAGATACGCAGTATTTT. Encoded protein: CASGKSSVTDTQYF. The full variable domain, its missing parts supplied by reference TRBV7-9 and TRBJ2-3, is DTGVSQNPRHKITKRGQNVTFRCDPISEHNRLYWYRQTLGQGPEFLTYFQNEAQLEKSRLLSDRFSAERPKGSFSTLEIQRTEQGDSAMYLCASGKSSVTDTQYFGPGTRLTVL.

The chain links TRBV28 to TRBJ1-2; D perhaps matches TRBD1 (6 bases). V was pared by 7 bases and J by 7 bases, with 13 bases between. This CDR3 region has 12 residues. Looked up from germline, CDR1 is MDHEN and CDR2 is SYDVKM. The CDR3 sequence is CASKTGLSGYTF. The CDR3 DNA is TGTGCCAGCAAAACAGGGCTCTCTGGCTACACCTTC.